This T cell receptor (beta chain) was observed in a study of cytomegalovirus exposure and HLA in healthy donors. The PCR had 60 Vbeta and 13 Jbeta primers. Measured with immunoSEQ multiplex PCR; TCRdb has only the in-frame clones, and not every one. This table has about 140,000 clones, 66% appearing once. With 0 bases removed from V and 2 bases from J, the gap between germline ends came to 5 bases. Germline V gene sequence: CDR1 SGHRS, CDR2 YFSETQ. The CDR3 contains 13 residues. Whole-study results and caveats: TCR beta sequences numbering under 20,000 were associated with HLA alleles at 0.05 false discovery rate in a later analysis. Follow-up analysis later connected one missense variant in DCLRE1C with trimming of TCR beta V- and J-genes. A likely sequencing artifact accounted for one observed cluster of highly shared sequence variants.

Of note for this clone: Antigen unknown.

The TCR originated in a woman aged 55-69 years in good health and CMV-seronegative. The chain links TRBV5-1 to TRBJ2-5; D call uncertain. The sequenced sample consisted of PBMCs. CDR3 region: CASSLVAQETQYF. The DNA of the CDR3 is TGCGCCAGCAGCTTGGTCGCGCAAGAGACCCAGTACTTC.